This T cell receptor (beta chain) was profiled in a study of monozygotic twins with inflammatory bowel disease. TCRdb reprocessed the 5' RACE reads, with one entry per CDR3 protein and no DNA. The table for this sample gives more than 75,000 distinct CDR3 sequences. CDR3 length: 15 amino acids. Germline CDR1 and CDR2: LGHDT and YNNKEL (reference sequence). This receptor was obtained from a human donor with ulcerative colitis or Crohn's disease, or a healthy co-twin of an affected twin (not recorded which). Source material: blood. The chain employs TRBV3-1 and TRBJ1-2. The CDR3 spells CASSPILQFNYGYTF.